This T cell receptor beta chain was recovered during a study of T-cell memory formation after mild COVID-19. Study in general: Clusters were largely donor specific.

TCRdb reprocessed the 5' RACE reads via MiXCR and lists one record per CDR3 protein. The repertoire has 390,000 or so distinct CDR3 sequences, about 15% of them found once; the top ten carry 20% to 25%. The germline V gene has CDR1 MGHRA and CDR2 YSYEKL. With 4 bases removed from V and 7 bases from J, the gap between germline ends came to 20 bases. This CDR3 is 15 amino acids long. Findings and caveats of the study: CD4+ contracting clones lay mainly in CM and EM, CD8+ ones in EMRA. CD4/CD8 balance characterized clones contracting day 15 to 85, and CD4+ skew characterized later expanders. Some clones that responded were present in memory (sampled pre-infection), which suggests cross-reactive memory joined.

About this clonotype itself: Its cognate antigen is unknown.

The origin of this receptor is a man aged 18 to 29 who had mild COVID-19 (a few samples of this study predate the infection). Cell type and time point are not known. This rearrangement joins TRBV4-1 to TRBJ2-7, with D perhaps matching TRBD1 or TRBD2 (6 bases each). Sequences were obtained from PBMCs or a T cell subset sorted from them (not recorded which). The DNA of the CDR3 is TGCGCCAGCAGCCCAGGATTAAGGGGGGAAGAGGAGCAGTACGTC. As protein: CASSPGLRGEEEQYV.